The 29 T cell receptor beta chains listed next were all sequenced from one sample in a study of blood T cell repertoires in COVID-19. Measured with immunoSEQ multiplex PCR; TCRdb has only the in-frame clones, and not every one. The sample has about 52,000 clones, under 90% seen once. The sequencing input was peripheral blood. The receptors originated from a man aged 65 to 79 with acute or convalescent COVID-19.

The chain is built from TRBV28 and TRBJ1-5; D may be TRBD1 (6 bases). This CDR3 is built from 15 residues. Germline V gene sequence: CDR1 MDHEN, CDR2 SYDVKM. The germline V and J ends were trimmed by 3 bases and 4 bases, with 13 bases remaining between them. CDR3 sequence: CASSLEGEGNQPQHF. The CDR3 bases are TGTGCCAGCAGTTTGGAGGGGGAGGGTAATCAGCCCCAGCATTTT.

The CDR3 loop is CASRLSPGLGETQYF. The CDR3 bases are TGTGCCAGCAGGCTTAGCCCAGGGCTAGGAGAGACCCAGTACTTC. This rearrangement joins TRBV7-6 to TRBJ2-5; a possible D gene is TRBD1 (5 bases). Germline assignment: CDR1 SGHVS and CDR2 FNYEAQ. V was trimmed by 6 bases and J by 4 bases, leaving 18 bases between them. This CDR3 comprises 15 residues.

The genes are TRBV6-1 and TRBJ1-6; 11 nucleotides align to TRBD1. V shed 2 bases, J shed 9 bases, and the junction held 6 bases outside the gene matches. The CDR3 length is 16 residues. Germline CDR1 is MNHNS and CDR2 is SASEGT. The CDR3 loop reads CASSEFDGTGGSPLHF. CDR3 bases: TGTGCCAGCAGTGAATTCGACGGGACAGGGGGTTCACCCCTCCACTTT.

V and J are TRBV5-1 and TRBJ2-5, with D hard to call. V was pared by 4 bases and J by 4 bases, with 8 bases between. Germline CDR1 SGHRS, CDR2 YFSETQ. The CDR3 sequence is 12 residues long. The chain's CDR3 is CASSEVGETQYF. Here the CDR3 DNA reads TGCGCCAGCAGCGAGGTTGGAGAGACCCAGTACTTC.

This clone was observed a single time. The chain recombines TRBV4-1 with TRBJ2-1; 12 positions agree with TRBD2. With V trimmed by 6 bases and J by 6 bases, 6 bases remained unmatched. The length of the CDR3 is 15 residues. Germline-derived CDR1 and CDR2 are MGHRA and YSYEKL. The CDR3 loop is CASRVLAGGGNEQFF. The CDR3, as DNA: TGCGCCAGCAGGGTTCTAGCGGGAGGGGGCAATGAGCAGTTCTTC.

This clone was seen just once. The V gene is TRBV12-5, the J gene TRBJ2-1, with 7 bases aligning to TRBD2. Germline CDR1 LGHNT, CDR2 FRNRAP. Trimming cost V 6 bases and J 3 bases; bases outside gene matches: 14. This CDR3 has 17 amino acids. This CDR3 is CASGRGLDGALYNEQFF. CDR3 DNA: TGTGCTAGTGGCCGAGGACTAGACGGTGCGCTCTACAATGAGCAGTTCTTC.

This clone was counted only a few times. The chain is built from TRBV12-5 and TRBJ2-2, with TRBD2 matching 11 bases. The length of the CDR3 is 15 residues. The germline V gene has CDR1 LGHNT and CDR2 FRNRAP. J gave up 6 bases and V 1 base, and 1 base lay outside the gene matches. The DNA of the CDR3 is TGTGCTAGTGGTTTGGCTAGCGGGAGGTCCGGGGAGCTGTTTTTT. It yields the protein CASGLASGRSGELFF.

The chain joins TRBV6-6 to TRBJ2-3; the D is unclear. Germline assignment: CDR1 MNHNY and CDR2 SVGAGI (reference sequence). The ends were cut back, 5 bases at V and 1 base at J, with 7 bases in the middle. The CDR3 runs 13 residues. CDR3 protein: CASSHAGTDTQYF. The CDR3 nucleotides read TGTGCCAGCAGTCACGCGGGCACAGATACGCAGTATTTT.

In its sample, this clone was seen once. The chain links TRBV6-5 to TRBJ1-1; D is unclear. Germline CDR1 is MNHEY and CDR2 is SVGAGI. The CDR3 covers 11 residues. Trimming stripped 8 bases from V and 6 bases from J, with 10 bases between. For the CDR3, the DNA is TGTGCCAGCTTCGAGGTTCCTGAAGCTTTCTTT. It translates to CASFEVPEAFF.

The V gene is TRBV19, the J gene TRBJ2-7; 7 bases fit TRBD1. This CDR3 comprises 15 residues. The trim removed 5 bases at V and 4 bases at J, leaving 11 bases unmatched. CDR1 and CDR2 (germline): LNHDA, SQIVND (reference sequence). This CDR3 reads CASSSAPTGYYEQYF. DNA for the CDR3: TGTGCCAGTAGTTCAGCCCCGACAGGGTATTACGAGCAGTACTTC. The whole variable domain, filled in from reference TRBV19 and TRBJ2-7, reads DGGITQSPKYLFRKEGQNVTLSCEQNLNHDAMYWYRQDPGQGLRLIYYSQIVNDFQKGDIAEGYSVSREKKESFPLTVTSAQKNPTAFYLCASSSAPTGYYEQYFGPGTRLTVT.

This chain uses TRBV5-6 with TRBJ1-5; 10 bases align to TRBD1. The CDR3 has 16 residues. V shed 4 bases, J shed 7 bases, and the junction held 11 bases outside the gene matches. The germline gives CDR1 SGHDT, CDR2 YYEEEE. CDR3 amino acids: CASSLNRGTGVQPQHF. Written as DNA, the CDR3 is TGTGCCAGCAGCCTCAACCGGGGGACAGGGGTACAGCCCCAGCATTTT.

V gene TRBV5-8 combines with J gene TRBJ2-7, with D tentatively TRBD2 (5 bases). The germline V and J ends were trimmed by 0 bases and 3 bases, with 7 bases remaining between them. This CDR3 contains 13 residues. Germline CDR1 is SGHTS and CDR2 is YDEGEE. CDR3 bases: TGTGCCAGCAGCTTGGTCCGGGGCTACGAGCAGTACTTC. It yields the protein CASSLVRGYEQYF.

This clone is a singleton in its sample. This sequence joins TRBV7-8 and TRBJ1-5, with 8 bases identical to TRBD1. The CDR3 is 17 amino acids. The junction had 14 bases not matched to a gene; V was cut back by 3 bases and J by 7 bases. CDR1 is SGHVS, CDR2 FQNEAQ, per germline. The CDR3 nucleotides read TGTGCCAGCAGCTTGAGGGACAGGTGGACAGAAGAACAGCCCCAGCATTTT. This gives the protein CASSLRDRWTEEQPQHF.

V is TRBV10-2 and J is TRBJ2-2, with TRBD2 matching over 11 bases. Losses at the gene ends were 3 bases for V and 3 bases for J; bases not matched to a gene: 9. The V gene's germline CDR1 is WSHSY and CDR2 SAAADI. There are 18 residues in the CDR3. CDR3 protein: CASSDGYLSGGDTGELFF. In DNA, the CDR3 is TGCGCCAGCAGTGACGGATACCTTAGCGGGGGGGACACCGGGGAGCTGTTTTTT.

The chain recombines TRBV4-1 with TRBJ2-5; TRBD2 agrees at 9 bases. Germline V gives CDR1 MGHRA, CDR2 YSYEKL. Losses at the gene ends were 4 bases for V and 1 base for J; bases not matched to a gene: 13. This CDR3 has 18 amino acids. As DNA, the CDR3 is TGCGCCAGCAGCCCAGCTGCTAGGGGACTAGCAGTCCAAGAGACCCAGTACTTC. Amino acid sequence: CASSPAARGLAVQETQYF.

The chain uses TRBV2 and TRBJ1-4, with 8 bases lining up with TRBD1. The CDR3 totals 16 residues. Germline V gene sequence: CDR1 SNHLY, CDR2 FYNNEI. Trimming at V came to 2 bases and at J to 8 bases, leaving 10 bases not matched to a gene. Here the CDR3 DNA reads TGTGCCAGCAGTGAAATCGGACAGGGTGTTGGCGAAAAACTGTTTTTT. Translating gives CASSEIGQGVGEKLFF.

The count of this clone is one. The V and J genes are TRBV5-1 and TRBJ1-4; 9 bases match TRBD1. The J segment lost 6 bases and the V segment lost 4 bases, leaving 4 bases of the junction unmatched. The CDR3 is 14 residues long. Germline assignment: CDR1 SGHRS and CDR2 YFSETQ. The CDR3 loop reads CASSAGQGDEKLFF. Written as DNA, the CDR3 is TGCGCCAGCAGCGCGGGACAGGGAGATGAAAAACTGTTTTTT. Based on the CDR3 plus reference TRBV5-1 and TRBJ1-4, the full variable domain is KAGVTQTPRYLIKTRGQQVTLSCSPISGHRSVSWYQQTPGQGLQFLFEYFSETQRNKGNFPGRFSGRQFSNSRSEMNVSTLELGDSALYLCASSAGQGDEKLFFGSGTQLSVL.

The genes are TRBV19 and TRBJ1-2, with a possible D match to TRBD1 (5 bases). The length of the CDR3 is 14 residues. Germline V CDR1 and CDR2: LNHDA, SQIVND (reference sequence). V lost 4 bases, J lost 3 bases, and 12 bases lay in between. In DNA, the CDR3 is TGTGCCAGTAGTAGGAGGGGAAGAGACTATGGCTACACCTTC. Amino acid sequence: CASSRRGRDYGYTF.

This clone occurred once. The rearrangement uses TRBV18 and TRBJ2-3; D is unresolved. Germline V gene data show CDR1 as KGHSH and CDR2 as LQKENI. The CDR3 is made up of 14 amino acids. Trimming removed 5 bases from V and 1 base from J, with 10 bases in between. CDR3 bases: TGTGCCAGCTCATTATTAGCAGGCACAGATACGCAGTATTTT. As protein: CASSLLAGTDTQYF.

This clone showed up just a few times. J is TRBJ1-5 and V is TRBV30, with 8 nucleotides matching TRBD1. CDR3 length equals 13 residues. The junction had 3 bases not matched to a gene; V was cut back by 3 bases and J by 5 bases. In germline, CDR1 is GTSNPN, CDR2 SVGIG (reference sequence). The CDR3 spells CAWRGQGYQPQHF. Written as DNA, the CDR3 is TGTGCCTGGAGAGGACAGGGCTATCAGCCCCAGCATTTT.

V and J are TRBV4-3 and TRBJ1-3, with 8 positions matching TRBD1. Germline lookup yields CDR1 LGHNA and CDR2 YSLEER. V trimming: 4 bases; J trimming: 8 bases; junction bases outside the gene matches: 13. The CDR3 length is 16 residues. CDR3 bases: TGCGCCAGCAGCCCGCAGACCGGGACAGGATTAGACACCATATATTTT. It specifies CASSPQTGTGLDTIYF.

The chain joins TRBV7-6 to TRBJ2-3, with D possibly TRBD2 on 5 matching bases. V lost 2 bases, J lost 1 base, and 13 bases lay in between. This CDR3 region has 16 residues. Germline V lookup: CDR1 SGHVS, CDR2 FNYEAQ. In nucleotides, the CDR3 is TGTGCCAGCAGCTTAACTCCCCTTAGCGGCACAGATACGCAGTATTTT. Translating gives CASSLTPLSGTDTQYF.

In its sample, this clone was seen a few times. The chain's CDR3 is CATSRRRSGELFF. For the CDR3, the DNA is TGTGCCACCAGTCGTCGGAGGTCCGGGGAGCTGTTTTTT. The chain recombines TRBV24-1 with TRBJ2-2; a possible D gene is TRBD2 (5 bases). Trimming removed 6 bases from V and 6 bases from J, with 10 bases in between. This CDR3 is 13 amino acids long. Germline loops: CDR1 KGHDR, CDR2 SFDVKD.

The CDR3 nucleotides are TGCAGCGTAAAGGGACAGGTTACGAACACTGAAGCTTTCTTT. Its protein product is CSVKGQVTNTEAFF. The chain carries TRBV29-1 and TRBJ1-1; TRBD1 matches 8 bases. Germline V gives CDR1 SQVTM, CDR2 ANQGSEA. There are 14 residues in the CDR3. V lost 6 bases, J lost 1 base, and 7 bases stayed unmatched.

The chain is built from TRBV6-2 or TRBV6-3 and TRBJ1-1; D possibly corresponds to TRBD1 (5 bases). There are 19 residues in the CDR3. The germline V and J ends were trimmed by 0 bases and 1 base, with 21 bases remaining between them. Looked up from germline, CDR1 is MNHEY and CDR2 is SVGEGT. CDR3 nucleotides: TGTGCCAGCAGTTACTCGGCCGGCAGGGTTAGTGGGGCGAACACTGAAGCTTTCTTT. Its translation: CASSYSAGRVSGANTEAFF.

The V gene is TRBV6-2 or TRBV6-3, the J gene TRBJ2-7; 7 bases match TRBD1. V was pared by 6 bases and J by 0 bases, with 5 bases of the junction left unmatched. Germline assignment: CDR1 MNHEY and CDR2 SVGEGT. The CDR3 sequence is 14 residues long. The CDR3 sequence is CASSQGQSSYEQYV. CDR3 bases: TGTGCCAGCAGCCAGGGACAGAGCTCCTACGAGCAGTACGTC.

The J gene is TRBJ1-1, the V gene TRBV28, with D possibly being TRBD1 (5 bases). Germline CDR1 MDHEN, CDR2 SYDVKM. The CDR3 has 15 residues. The V and J ends lost 3 bases and 1 base respectively, with 12 bases between them. The CDR3 coding sequence is TGTGCCAGCAGTTTGGTAAGGCAGGGGAACACTGAAGCTTTCTTT. Translating it yields CASSLVRQGNTEAFF.

The chain employs TRBV12-3 or TRBV12-4 and TRBJ1-3; D not resolved. This CDR3 is built from 12 residues. V dropped 7 bases and J dropped 3 bases, with 7 bases sitting between them. Written as DNA, the CDR3 is TGTGCCAGCACTCCGTATGGAAACACCATATATTTT. The encoded protein is CASTPYGNTIYF.

This rearrangement joins TRBV19 to TRBJ1-2; maybe TRBD1 (5 bases). CDR1 and CDR2 from the germline V gene are LNHDA and SQIVND (reference sequence). V gave up 6 bases and J gave up 5 bases, with 16 bases separating them. This CDR3 is built from 14 residues. CDR3: CASRGRGGDYGYTF. CDR3 bases: TGTGCCAGTAGGGGCCGGGGGGGTGATTATGGCTACACCTTC.